Here is one T cell receptor beta chain with its context. Its target is not known. The V end lost 5 bases, the J end lost 1 base, and 14 bases lay between the germline ends. The CDR3 runs to 15 residues. Germline V gives CDR1 MDHEN, CDR2 SYDVKM. This record comes from a study of STAT5B mutations in CD4+ large granular lymphocyte leukemia. Study results and caveats: CD4-sorted patient repertoires seemed more clonal than healthy CD4+ repertoires. Compared with healthy controls (2/35), patient top clones favored TRBV06 (8/27).

Healthy controls were blood donor buffy coats. TCRdb keeps only in-frame clones here, not all; method: immunoSEQ multiplex PCR. The data hold 35,000 to 40,000 clones, with 75% to 85% observed a single time. This chain connects TRBV28 to TRBJ2-5, with D perhaps matching TRBD2 (5 bases). Sample: CD4+ T cells from blood buffy coats. The source is a human donor in good health. CDR3 residues: CASSGSGELQETQYF. In DNA, the CDR3 is TGTGCCAGCAGTGGTTCCGGGGAACTCCAAGAGACCCAGTACTTC.